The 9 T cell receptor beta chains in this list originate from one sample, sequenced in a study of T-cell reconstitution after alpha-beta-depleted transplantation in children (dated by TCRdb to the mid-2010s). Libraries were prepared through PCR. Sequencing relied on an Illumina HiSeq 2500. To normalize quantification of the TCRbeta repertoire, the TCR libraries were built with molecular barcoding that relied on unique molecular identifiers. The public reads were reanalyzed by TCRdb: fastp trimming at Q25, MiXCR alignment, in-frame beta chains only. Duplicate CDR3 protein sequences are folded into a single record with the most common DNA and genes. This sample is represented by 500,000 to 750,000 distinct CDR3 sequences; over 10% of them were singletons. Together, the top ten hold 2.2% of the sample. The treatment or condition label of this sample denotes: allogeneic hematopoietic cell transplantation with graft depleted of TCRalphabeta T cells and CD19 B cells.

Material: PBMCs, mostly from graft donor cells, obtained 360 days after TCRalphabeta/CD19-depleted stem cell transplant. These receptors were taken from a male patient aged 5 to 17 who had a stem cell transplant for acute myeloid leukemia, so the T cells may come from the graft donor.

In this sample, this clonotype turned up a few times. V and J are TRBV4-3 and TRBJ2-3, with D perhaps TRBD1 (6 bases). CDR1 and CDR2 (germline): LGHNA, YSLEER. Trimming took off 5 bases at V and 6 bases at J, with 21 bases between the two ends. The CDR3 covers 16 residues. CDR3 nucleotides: TGCGCCAGCAGCTACCTTCCCGGACAGATGGGGGATACGCAGTATTTT. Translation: CASSYLPGQMGDTQYF.

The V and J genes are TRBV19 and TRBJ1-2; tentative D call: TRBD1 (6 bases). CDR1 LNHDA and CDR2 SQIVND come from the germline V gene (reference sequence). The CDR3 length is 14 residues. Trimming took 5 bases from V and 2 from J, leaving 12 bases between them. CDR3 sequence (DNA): TGTGCCAGTAGTGCCCCGGACAGAAACTATGGCTACACCTTC. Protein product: CASSAPDRNYGYTF.

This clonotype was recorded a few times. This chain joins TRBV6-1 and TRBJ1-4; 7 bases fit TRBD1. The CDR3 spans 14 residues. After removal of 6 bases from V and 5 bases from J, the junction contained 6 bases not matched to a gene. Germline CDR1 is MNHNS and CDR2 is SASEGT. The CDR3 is CASRFRGLNEKLFF. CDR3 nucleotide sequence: TGTGCCAGCAGATTCAGGGGGTTGAATGAAAAACTGTTTTTT.

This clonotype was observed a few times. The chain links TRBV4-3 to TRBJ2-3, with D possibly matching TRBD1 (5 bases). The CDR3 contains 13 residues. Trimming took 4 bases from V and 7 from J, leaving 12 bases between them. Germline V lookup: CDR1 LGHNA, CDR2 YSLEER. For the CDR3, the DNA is TGCGCCAGCAGCCCAGGGCCCCCGTATACGCAGTATTTT. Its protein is CASSPGPPYTQYF.

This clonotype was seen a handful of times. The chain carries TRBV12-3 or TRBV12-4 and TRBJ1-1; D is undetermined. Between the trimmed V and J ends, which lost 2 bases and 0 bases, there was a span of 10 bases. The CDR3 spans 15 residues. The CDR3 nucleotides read TGTGCCAGCAGTTTAAACCCGACCTTGAACACTGAAGCTTTCTTT. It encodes CASSLNPTLNTEAFF.

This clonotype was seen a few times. CDR3: CASSHTGVTGELFF. In DNA, the CDR3 is TGTGCCAGCAGTCACACAGGAGTCACCGGGGAGCTGTTTTTT. The V and J genes are TRBV12-3 or TRBV12-4 and TRBJ2-2, with D perhaps TRBD1 (5 bases). This CDR3 contains 14 residues. Between the trimmed V and J ends, which lost 5 bases and 4 bases, there was a span of 11 bases.

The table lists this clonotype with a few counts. CDR3 sequence: CASSVATGNTGELFF. DNA of the CDR3: TGTGCCAGCTCCGTAGCGACAGGGAACACCGGGGAGCTGTTTTTT. The chain couples TRBV18 to TRBJ2-2; a weak D match, TRBD1 (6 bases). From germline, CDR1 is KGHSH and CDR2 LQKENI. Trimming shortened V by 6 bases and J by 1 base, and 12 bases separated the two germline ends. The CDR3 spans 15 residues. Full variable domain (rest looked up from reference TRBV18 and TRBJ2-2): NAGVMQNPRHLVRRRGQEARLRCSPMKGHSHVYWYRQLPEEGLKFMVYLQKENIIDESGMPKERFSAEFPKEGPSILRIQQVVRGDSAAYFCASSVATGNTGELFFGEGSRLTVL.

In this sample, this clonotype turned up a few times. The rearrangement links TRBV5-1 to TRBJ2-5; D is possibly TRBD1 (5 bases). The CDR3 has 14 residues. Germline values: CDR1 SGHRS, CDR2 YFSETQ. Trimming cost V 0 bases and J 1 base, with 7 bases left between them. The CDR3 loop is CASSLVGAQETQYF. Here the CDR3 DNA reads TGCGCCAGCAGCTTGGTAGGGGCCCAAGAGACCCAGTACTTC.

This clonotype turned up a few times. CDR3 sequence: CSVMGGTRTVAYNEQFF. CDR3 nucleotides: TGCAGCGTGATGGGGGGGACCCGAACCGTAGCCTACAATGAGCAGTTCTTC. The gene calls are TRBV29-1 and TRBJ2-1; 7 nucleotides line up with TRBD2. Germline CDR1 reads SQVTM; CDR2 reads ANQGSEA. J was trimmed by 2 bases and V by 6 bases; bases with no gene match: 16. The CDR3 spans 17 residues.